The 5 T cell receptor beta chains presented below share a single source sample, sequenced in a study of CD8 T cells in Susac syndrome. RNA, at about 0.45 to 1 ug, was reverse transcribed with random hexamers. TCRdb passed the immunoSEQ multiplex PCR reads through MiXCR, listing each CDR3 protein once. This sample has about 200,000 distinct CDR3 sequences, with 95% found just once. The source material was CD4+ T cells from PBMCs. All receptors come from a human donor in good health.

CDR3 loop: CSVEDASDTQYF. CDR3 nucleotide sequence: TGCAGCGTTGAAGACGCCTCAGATACGCAGTATTTT. The chain uses TRBV29-1 and TRBJ2-3; no definite D call. V gave up 0 bases and J gave up 4 bases, with 5 bases separating them. Germline-derived CDR1 and CDR2 are SQVTM and ANQGSEA. CDR3 length: 12 residues.

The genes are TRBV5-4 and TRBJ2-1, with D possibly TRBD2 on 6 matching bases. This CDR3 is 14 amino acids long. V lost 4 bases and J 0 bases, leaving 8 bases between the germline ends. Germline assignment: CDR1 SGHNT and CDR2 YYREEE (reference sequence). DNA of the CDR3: TGTGCCAGCAGCGCGGGGAGCTCCTACAATGAGCAGTTCTTC. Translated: CASSAGSSYNEQFF.

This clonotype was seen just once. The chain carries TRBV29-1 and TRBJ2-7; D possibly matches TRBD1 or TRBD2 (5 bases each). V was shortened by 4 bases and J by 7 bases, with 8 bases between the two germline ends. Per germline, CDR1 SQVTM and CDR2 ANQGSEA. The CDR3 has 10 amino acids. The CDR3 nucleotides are TGCAGCGTTGGGGGCGGGGAGCAGTACTTC. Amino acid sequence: CSVGGGEQYF.

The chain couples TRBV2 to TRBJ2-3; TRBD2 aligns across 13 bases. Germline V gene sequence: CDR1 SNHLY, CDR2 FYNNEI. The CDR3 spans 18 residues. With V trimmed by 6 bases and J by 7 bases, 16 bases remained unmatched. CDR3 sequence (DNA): TGTGCCAGCAGCGCTGGGACTAGCGGGATGGGAGCACCAAATACGCAGTATTTT. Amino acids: CASSAGTSGMGAPNTQYF. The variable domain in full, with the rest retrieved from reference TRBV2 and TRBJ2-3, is EPEVTQTPSHQVTQMGQEVILRCVPISNHLYFYWYRQILGQKVEFLVSFYNNEISEKSEIFDDQFSVERPDGSNFTLKIRSTKLEDSAMYFCASSAGTSGMGAPNTQYFGPGTRLTVL.

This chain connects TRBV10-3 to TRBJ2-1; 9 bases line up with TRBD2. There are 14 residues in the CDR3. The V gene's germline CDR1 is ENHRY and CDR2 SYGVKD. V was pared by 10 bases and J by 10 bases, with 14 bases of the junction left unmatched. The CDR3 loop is CATYSGGLGEEQFF. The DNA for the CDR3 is TGTGCCACTTATAGCGGGGGTTTAGGTGAGGAGCAGTTCTTC.